This TCR beta chain was sequenced in a study of T cells in Graves' hyperthyroidism and ophthalmopathy. Worth noting for this clonotype: Its antigen is undetermined.

Study observations and caveats: In the analysis, a 13 V-J model separated ophthalmopathy from stable hyperthyroidism. For ophthalmopathy, model prediction preceded onset by a median 6.5 months. Clonotypes that were expanded in thyroid above 0.001 mostly appeared in blood too.

When hyperthyroidism was first diagnosed, the blood sample was taken, preceding any ophthalmopathy symptoms. The CDR3 spans 15 residues. Germline V lookup: CDR1 DFQATT, CDR2 SNEGSKA (reference sequence). Trimming at V came to 0 bases and at J to 4 bases, leaving 8 bases not matched to a gene. Researchers took RNA transcripts and amplified the TCR beta CDR3 regions from them. First-round RT-PCR targeting the TCR CDR3 was performed with the HTBI primer set. TCRdb reprocessed the multiplex PCR reads with MiXCR, giving one entry per CDR3 protein. The sample yields 370,000 or so distinct CDR3 sequences, around an eighth seen once.

The chain carries TRBV20-1 and TRBJ2-7; 8 nucleotides align to TRBD1. Sequenced: blood. The TCR comes from a man aged 25-45 years with Graves' hyperthyroidism that later progressed to Graves' ophthalmopathy. The CDR3: CSARDWQGALYEQYF. In nucleotides, the CDR3 is TGCAGTGCTAGAGATTGGCAGGGGGCGCTTTACGAGCAGTACTTC.